This section outlines one TCR beta chain sequence together with its context. This sample is part of a study of blood T cell repertoires in COVID-19. Study-level background: T cells, B-cell-depleted T cells, or PBMCs supplied cDNA or gDNA.

This table comes from immunoSEQ multiplex PCR, and its TCRdb copy is limited to in-frame clones, with some not included. The profile shows fewer than 120,000 clones, approximately 90% of them singletons. V lost 1 base and J 3 bases, leaving 6 bases between the germline ends. The CDR3 runs 13 residues. The chain employs TRBV12-3 or TRBV12-4 and TRBJ1-1; D unclear. Sequencing was done on a sample of peripheral blood. The TCR sequence derives from a woman between 50 and 59 years old with acute or convalescent COVID-19. The CDR3 spells CASSLVEYTEAFF. In DNA, the CDR3 is TGTGCCAGCAGTTTAGTCGAGTACACTGAAGCTTTCTTT.